The 24 T cell receptor beta chains in this list originate from one sample, sequenced in a study of blood T cells in healthy people across ages. Through a sample-barcoded 5' primer and a J-beta primer mix, a second PCR was run for roughly 7 to 11 cycles. Each CDR3 protein gets one entry after TCRdb re-called the 5' RACE reads with MiXCR. The table includes about 1.4 million distinct CDR3 sequences, approximately 59% detected once. Sequencing input: blood. These receptors were collected from a man aged 18 to 35 in good health.

This clonotype was detected a few times. The CDR3 region has the DNA TGCAGCGTTGAAAAAGGACAGGGCTACGAGCAGTACTTC. Residues: CSVEKGQGYEQYF. The chain links TRBV29-1 to TRBJ2-7, with TRBD1 identical over 8 bases. Germline V gene lookup returns CDR1 SQVTM and CDR2 ANQGSEA. V lost 2 bases, J lost 3 bases, and 3 bases stayed unmatched. The CDR3 covers 13 residues.

The chain employs TRBV3-1 and TRBJ1-1, with 7 bases that match TRBD1. Germline CDR1 is LGHDT and CDR2 is YNNKEL (reference sequence). The CDR3 runs 15 residues. The V segment lost 0 bases and the J segment 3 bases; nucleotides outside the gene matches: 4. CDR3 protein: CASSQDSQGYTEAFF. The CDR3 nucleotides are TGTGCCAGCAGCCAAGACTCACAGGGGTACACTGAAGCTTTCTTT.

A few counts support this clonotype. The chain combines TRBV4-2 with TRBJ1-2; 7 bases match TRBD1. J gave up 6 bases and V 0 bases, and 4 bases lay outside the gene matches. CDR3 length: 14 residues. Per the germline V gene, CDR1 is LGHNA and CDR2 is YNFKEQ. The CDR3 DNA sequence: TGTGCCAGCAGCCAAGAGGGCAGGGGGGATGGCTACACCTTC. Amino acid sequence: CASSQEGRGDGYTF.

This clonotype was recorded only once. The chain is built from TRBV29-1 and TRBJ2-1; 10 bases map to TRBD2. This CDR3 region has 18 residues. With 0 bases clipped from V and 7 bases from J, the junction kept 15 bases outside the gene matches. The germline V gene has CDR1 SQVTM and CDR2 ANQGSEA. CDR3 region: CSVEDHQAGGPGYNEQFF. DNA of the CDR3: TGCAGCGTTGAAGATCATCAAGCGGGAGGGCCGGGTTATAATGAGCAGTTCTTC.

This clonotype has just a few counts. This chain connects TRBV20-1 to TRBJ2-7; D is unclear. The CDR3 consists of 13 residues. V was pared by 0 bases and J by 2 bases, with 8 bases between. Germline CDR1 DFQATT, CDR2 SNEGSKA (reference sequence). The CDR3 coding sequence is TGCAGTGCTAGAGATTGGGGTACCTACGAGCAGTACTTC. Protein product: CSARDWGTYEQYF.

The chain recombines TRBV29-1 with TRBJ2-3; D is perhaps TRBD2 (5 bases). V was shortened by 2 bases and J by 1 base, with 7 bases between the two germline ends. Germline loops: CDR1 SQVTM, CDR2 ANQGSEA. The CDR3 contains 13 residues. For the CDR3, the DNA is TGCAGCGTTGAACTTAGCGGCACAGATACGCAGTATTTT. It codes for CSVELSGTDTQYF.

The genes are TRBV6-1 and TRBJ2-7; D tentatively fits TRBD1 or TRBD2 (5 bases each). The CDR3 runs to 13 residues. V was cut by 4 bases and J by 4 bases, with 11 bases left in between. CDR1 MNHNS and CDR2 SASEGT come from the germline V gene. Here the CDR3 DNA reads TGTGCCAGCAGTGGAGGGGCAGGGTACGAGCAGTACTTC. This sequence encodes CASSGGAGYEQYF.

In its sample, this clonotype was seen a few times. This chain connects TRBV7-2 to TRBJ1-5; 11 bases line up with TRBD1. Germline values: CDR1 SGHTA, CDR2 FQGNSA. The CDR3 totals 15 residues. The trim removed 5 bases at V and 5 bases at J, leaving 5 bases unmatched. The CDR3, as DNA: TGTGCCAGCAGCCCCCGGACAGGGGGCGATCAGCCCCAGCATTTT. It is translated as CASSPRTGGDQPQHF.

In its sample, this clonotype was seen a few times. The V gene is TRBV4-3, the J gene TRBJ2-5, with 10 positions matching TRBD1. In germline, CDR1 is LGHNA, CDR2 YSLEER. The CDR3 has 14 amino acids. The V gene end was trimmed by 4 bases and the J gene end by 5 bases; junction bases not matched to a gene: 4. CDR3 nucleotide sequence: TGCGCCAGCAGCCGGGACAGGGGATACGAGACCCAGTACTTC. This gives the protein CASSRDRGYETQYF.

The chain couples TRBV4-2 to TRBJ2-1, with 9 bases matching TRBD2. The CDR3 is made up of 15 amino acids. Trimming at V came to 3 bases and at J to 5 bases, leaving 5 bases not matched to a gene. Germline V gene sequence: CDR1 LGHNA, CDR2 YNFKEQ. The CDR3 reads CASSQIAGADNEQFF. The CDR3 coding sequence is TGTGCCAGCAGCCAGATAGCGGGGGCCGACAATGAGCAGTTCTTC.

The rearrangement uses TRBV6-7 and TRBJ2-1, with D tentatively TRBD1 (7 bases). TRBV6-7 is sorted into the ORF group, with uncertain function. The CDR3 loop spans 14 amino acids. V was cut by 8 bases and J by 12 bases, with 23 bases left in between. This chain's CDR3 is CASSWRDRFLGQFF. For the CDR3, the DNA is TGTGCCAGCTCTTGGCGGGACAGATTCCTTGGGCAGTTCTTC.

This chain joins TRBV12-3 or TRBV12-4 and TRBJ2-5; no definite D call. The germline V and J ends were trimmed by 7 bases and 1 base, with 16 bases remaining between them. The CDR3 contains 15 residues. The CDR3 loop reads CASTQKWTPQETQYF. CDR3 coding DNA: TGTGCCAGCACCCAAAAGTGGACCCCCCAAGAGACCCAGTACTTC.

This clonotype was observed a handful of times. The chain joins TRBV2 to TRBJ2-1, with D possibly called TRBD1 or TRBD2 (5 bases each). Germline loops: CDR1 SNHLY, CDR2 FYNNEI. The CDR3 totals 11 residues. Trimming pared 4 bases from V and 10 bases from J, leaving 8 bases between. Here the CDR3 reads CASSGGTEQFF. CDR3 DNA sequence: TGTGCCAGCAGTGGGGGGACGGAGCAGTTCTTC.

This clonotype was counted a single time. The V and J genes are TRBV7-9 and TRBJ2-5; TRBD1 might be the D (6 bases). V dropped 6 bases and J dropped 11 bases, with 28 bases sitting between them. CDR3 length: 16 amino acids. Per the germline V gene, CDR1 is SEHNR and CDR2 is FQNEAQ (reference sequence). The chain's CDR3 is CASRRRGGTAYNEQYF. In DNA form, the CDR3 reads TGTGCCAGCAGACGAAGAGGGGGAACGGCCTACAATGAGCAGTACTTC.

V gene TRBV5-1 combines with J gene TRBJ1-5, with TRBD1 identical over 12 bases. Germline trimming cut 4 bases from V and 5 bases from J; bases unmatched to any gene: 13. The length of the CDR3 is 18 residues. The germline V gene encodes CDR1 SGHRS and CDR2 YFSETQ. The DNA of the CDR3 is TGCGCCAGCAGCCCGGGACAGGGGGCGTTCGATATTGATCAGCCCCAGCATTTT. Its translation is CASSPGQGAFDIDQPQHF.

The V and J genes are TRBV4-2 and TRBJ2-1, with 9 positions matching TRBD2. With V trimmed by 1 base and J by 2 bases, 6 bases remained unmatched. The CDR3 covers 17 residues. In germline, CDR1 is LGHNA, CDR2 YNFKEQ. CDR3 coding DNA: TGTGCCAGCAGCCAAGCCTTAGCGGGAGAGCCCTACAATGAGCAGTTCTTC. Its protein product is CASSQALAGEPYNEQFF.

V and J are TRBV3-1 and TRBJ2-2; 9 bases align to TRBD2. This CDR3 spans 15 amino acids. CDR1 and CDR2 from the germline V gene are LGHDT and YNNKEL (reference sequence). V dropped 8 bases and J dropped 5; count of bases not matched to a gene: 9. CDR3 loop: CASGIPSGRTGELFF. The CDR3 DNA follows: TGTGCCAGCGGCATTCCCAGCGGGAGGACCGGGGAGCTGTTTTTT.

The genes are TRBV27 and TRBJ2-5, with 9 nucleotides matching TRBD2. Unmatched junction bases numbered 10, after V lost 3 bases and J lost 5 bases. The CDR3 sequence is 16 residues long. Germline V lookup: CDR1 MNHEY, CDR2 SMNVEV (reference sequence). Written as DNA, the CDR3 is TGTGCCAGCAGTTTTTCTAGCGGGGAGGTGGCGGAGACCCAGTACTTC. Translated: CASSFSSGEVAETQYF.

The V and J genes are TRBV25-1 and TRBJ2-1; a weak D match, TRBD2 (6 bases). This CDR3 has 15 residues. Per the germline V gene, CDR1 is MGHDK and CDR2 is SYGVNS. Trimming stripped 4 bases from V and 2 bases from J, with 12 bases between. CDR3: CASSAASGAYNEQFF. The CDR3 nucleotides read TGTGCCAGCAGTGCCGCCTCGGGGGCCTACAATGAGCAGTTCTTC.

Regarding this clonotype: The junction differs from germline at one of its ends, possibly a read error. The chain carries TRBV14 and TRBJ2-7; TRBD1 or TRBD2 may be the D gene (5 bases each). Germline CDR1 reads SGHDN; CDR2 reads FVKESK. This CDR3 has 16 amino acids. The CDR3 nucleotides are TGTGCTAGCAGCCCACCCGGGGCAGGGAAGGCCTACGAGCAGTACTTC. Translation: CASSPPGAGKAYEQYF.

Only one count was recorded for this clonotype. The chain is built from TRBV2 and TRBJ2-4; 8 bases are a match to TRBD1. The J call may be wrong; the DNA end is better matched by TRBJ2-7. The CDR3 consists of 14 residues. Germline values: CDR1 SNHLY, CDR2 FYNNEI. CDR3 sequence: CASSAPGTGYEQYF. For the CDR3, the DNA is TGTGCCAGCAGTGCTCCCGGGACAGGCTACGAGCAGTACTTC.

V is TRBV12-3 or TRBV12-4 and J is TRBJ1-6, with 7 bases that match TRBD1. J gave up 10 bases and V 3 bases, and 12 bases lay outside the gene matches. The CDR3 is 16 amino acids. CDR3 nucleotide sequence: TGTGCCAGCAGTTTTCCGACAGGGTTAGACGGCTCACCCCTCCACTTT. Its translation: CASSFPTGLDGSPLHF.

This clonotype was counted a single time. This chain uses TRBV10-3 with TRBJ2-5, with D possibly TRBD2 on 6 matching bases. Germline V gene lookup returns CDR1 ENHRY and CDR2 SYGVKD. Trimming removed 6 bases from V and 4 bases from J, with 15 bases in between. CDR3 length equals 14 residues. CDR3 nucleotides: TGTGCCATCAGAAGGGACGTGGGGGGAGAGACCCAGTACTTC. This sequence encodes CAIRRDVGGETQYF.

The rearrangement links TRBV12-3 or TRBV12-4 to TRBJ2-6; possibly TRBD1 or TRBD2 for D (5 bases each). V was clipped by 6 bases and J by 0 bases, with 12 bases between them. CDR3 size: 16 residues. The CDR3 DNA sequence: TGTGCCAGCAGATACCGAGGGACCTCTGGGGCCAACGTCCTGACTTTC. This codes for CASRYRGTSGANVLTF.